These 9 T cell receptor beta chains were all obtained from the same sample, sequenced in a study of T cell responses to AZD1222 COVID-19 vaccine. The table came from immunoSEQ multiplex PCR; TCRdb's copy has only in-frame clones and leaves some out. Of roughly 120,000 clones listed, roughly 84% are singletons. Source: peripheral blood, taken on day 0 of AZD1222 vaccination. These receptors were taken from an adult in good health.

CDR3 in amino acids: CASSTRAQRDSPLHF. The CDR3 nucleotides read TGTGCCAGCAGCACGCGGGCCCAGCGGGACTCACCCCTCCACTTT. V usage is TRBV7-2 and J usage is TRBJ1-6; weak D call: TRBD1 (5 bases). This CDR3 comprises 15 residues. Trimming pared 5 bases from V and 10 bases from J, leaving 18 bases between. Germline lookup yields CDR1 SGHTA and CDR2 FQGNSA.

The genes are TRBV6-2 or TRBV6-3 and TRBJ2-1; unclear D gene. Trimming took off 6 bases at V and 6 bases at J, with 18 bases between the two ends. CDR1 is MNHEY, CDR2 SVGEGT, per germline. This CDR3 contains 15 residues. The DNA for the CDR3 is TGTGCCAGCAGCCCCCTGTTTTTGGGCGGCAATGAGCAGTTCTTC. Amino acid sequence: CASSPLFLGGNEQFF.

The chain links TRBV27 to TRBJ1-5, with TRBD1 identical over 8 bases. Germline trimming cut 3 bases from V and 6 bases from J; bases unmatched to any gene: 7. Germline V gene data show CDR1 as MNHEY and CDR2 as SMNVEV (reference sequence). There are 15 residues in the CDR3. For the CDR3, the DNA is TGTGCCAGCAGTTTTGACAGGGGTACAGGTCAGCCCCAGCATTTT. Translated: CASSFDRGTGQPQHF.

This clone occurred a few times. CDR3 region: CAITQRTSGDSYEQYF. CDR3 nucleotide sequence: TGTGCCATCACCCAGAGGACTAGCGGGGATTCCTACGAGCAGTACTTC. The genes are TRBV10-3 and TRBJ2-7, with 12 bases that match TRBD2. Germline loops: CDR1 ENHRY, CDR2 SYGVKD. CDR3 length: 16 residues. The J segment lost 1 base and the V segment lost 7 bases, leaving 8 bases of the junction unmatched.

The chain links TRBV19 to TRBJ2-6, with D hard to call. Germline CDR1 LNHDA, CDR2 SQIVND (reference sequence). Trimming took off 3 bases at V and 5 bases at J, with 8 bases between the two ends. There are 14 residues in the CDR3. CDR3 bases: TGTGCCAGTAGTATCCGTGGTTGGGCCAACGTCCTGACTTTC. Residues: CASSIRGWANVLTF.

This chain connects TRBV7-6 to TRBJ2-7; 8 positions agree with TRBD2. The CDR3 loop spans 15 amino acids. The junction had 10 bases not matched to a gene; V was cut back by 5 bases and J by 4 bases. Germline V gives CDR1 SGHVS, CDR2 FNYEAQ. Here the CDR3 reads CASSLSGVAGYEQYF. For the CDR3, the DNA is TGTGCCAGCAGCCTTAGCGGGGTCGCTGGGTACGAGCAGTACTTC.

This chain links TRBV19 with TRBJ2-4, with D maybe TRBD2 (6 bases). Germline assignment: CDR1 LNHDA and CDR2 SQIVND (reference sequence). CDR3 length: 16 residues. V was pared by 3 bases and J by 0 bases, with 12 bases between. The CDR3 DNA follows: TGTGCCAGTAGTATGCGGGAAGGTGTAGCCAAAAACATTCAGTACTTC. Translation gives CASSMREGVAKNIQYF.

This clone was counted between two and nine times. V gene TRBV6-5 combines with J gene TRBJ1-2, with 7 bases aligning to TRBD1. CDR1 MNHEY and CDR2 SVGAGI come from the germline V gene. The CDR3 contains 14 residues. The ends lost 6 bases at V and 7 bases at J; junction bases unmatched: 11. CDR3 bases: TGTGCCAGCAGCCCCATGGACAGGATAGGTGGCTACACCTTC. It encodes CASSPMDRIGGYTF.

The J gene is TRBJ2-5, the V gene TRBV7-9; D is perhaps TRBD1 or TRBD2 (5 bases each). Trimming stripped 5 bases from V and 4 bases from J, with 14 bases between. CDR3 length: 14 residues. The germline V gene encodes CDR1 SEHNR and CDR2 FQNEAQ (reference sequence). CDR3 sequence (DNA): TGTGCCAGCAGCCCCGGGACCGTGGTAGAGACCCAGTACTTC. Its protein is CASSPGTVVETQYF. Looking up the rest from reference TRBV7-9 and TRBJ2-5 gives the full variable domain: DTGVSQNPRHKITKRGQNVTFRCDPISEHNRLYWYRQTLGQGPEFLTYFQNEAQLEKSRLLSDRFSAERPKGSFSTLEIQRTEQGDSAMYLCASSPGTVVETQYFGPGTRLLVL.